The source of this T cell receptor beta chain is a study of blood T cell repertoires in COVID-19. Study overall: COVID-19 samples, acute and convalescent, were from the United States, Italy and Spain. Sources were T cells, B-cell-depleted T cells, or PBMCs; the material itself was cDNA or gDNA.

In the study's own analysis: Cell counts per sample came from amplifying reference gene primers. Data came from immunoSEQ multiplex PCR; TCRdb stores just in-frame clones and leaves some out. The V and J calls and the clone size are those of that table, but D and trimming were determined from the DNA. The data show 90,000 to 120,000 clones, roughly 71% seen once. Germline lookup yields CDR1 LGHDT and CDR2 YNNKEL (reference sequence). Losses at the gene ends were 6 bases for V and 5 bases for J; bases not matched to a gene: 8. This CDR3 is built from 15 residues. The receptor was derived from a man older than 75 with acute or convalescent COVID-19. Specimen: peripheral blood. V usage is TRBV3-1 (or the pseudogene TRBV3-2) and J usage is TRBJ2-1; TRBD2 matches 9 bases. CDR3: CASRPTSGGDNEQFF. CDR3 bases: TGTGCCAGCAGGCCGACTAGCGGAGGTGACAATGAGCAGTTCTTC.